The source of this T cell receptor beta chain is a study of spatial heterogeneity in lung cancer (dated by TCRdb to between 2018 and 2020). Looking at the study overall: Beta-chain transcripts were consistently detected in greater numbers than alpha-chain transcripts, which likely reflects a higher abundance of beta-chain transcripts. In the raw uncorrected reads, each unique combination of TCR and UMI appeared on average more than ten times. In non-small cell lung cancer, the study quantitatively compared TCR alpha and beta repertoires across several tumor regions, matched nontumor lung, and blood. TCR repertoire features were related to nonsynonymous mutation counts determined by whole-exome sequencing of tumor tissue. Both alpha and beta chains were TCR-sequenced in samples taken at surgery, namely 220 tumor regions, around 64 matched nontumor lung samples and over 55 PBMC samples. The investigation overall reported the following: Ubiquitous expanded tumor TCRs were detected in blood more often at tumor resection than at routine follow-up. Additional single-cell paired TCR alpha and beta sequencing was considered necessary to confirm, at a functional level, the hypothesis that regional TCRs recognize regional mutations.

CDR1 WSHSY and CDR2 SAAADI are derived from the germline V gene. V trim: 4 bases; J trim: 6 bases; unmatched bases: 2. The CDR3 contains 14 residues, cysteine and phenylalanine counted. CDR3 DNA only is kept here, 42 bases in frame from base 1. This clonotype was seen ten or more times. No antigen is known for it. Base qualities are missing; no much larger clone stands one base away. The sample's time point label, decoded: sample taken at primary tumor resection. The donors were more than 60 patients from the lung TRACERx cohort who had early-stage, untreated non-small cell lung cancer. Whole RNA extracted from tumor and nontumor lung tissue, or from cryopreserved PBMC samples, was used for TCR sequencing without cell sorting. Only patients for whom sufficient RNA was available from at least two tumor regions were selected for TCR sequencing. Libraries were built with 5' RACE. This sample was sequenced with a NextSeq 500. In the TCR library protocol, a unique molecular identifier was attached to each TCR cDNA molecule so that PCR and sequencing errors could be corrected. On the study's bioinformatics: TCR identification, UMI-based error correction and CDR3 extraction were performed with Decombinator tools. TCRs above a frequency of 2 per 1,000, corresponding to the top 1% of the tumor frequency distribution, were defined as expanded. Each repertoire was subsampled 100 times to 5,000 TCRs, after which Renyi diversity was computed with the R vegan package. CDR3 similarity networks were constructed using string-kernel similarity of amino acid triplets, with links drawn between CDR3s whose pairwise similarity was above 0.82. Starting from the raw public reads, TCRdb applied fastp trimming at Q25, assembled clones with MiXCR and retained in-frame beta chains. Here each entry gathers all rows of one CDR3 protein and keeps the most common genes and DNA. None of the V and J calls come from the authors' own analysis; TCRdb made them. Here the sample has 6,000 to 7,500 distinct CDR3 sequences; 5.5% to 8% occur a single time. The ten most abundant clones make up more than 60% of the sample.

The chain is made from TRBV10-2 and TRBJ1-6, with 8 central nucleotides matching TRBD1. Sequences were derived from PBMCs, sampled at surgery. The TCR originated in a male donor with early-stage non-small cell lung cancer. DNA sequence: TGCGCCAGCAGTGGGGACAGGTCTAATTCACCCCTCCACTTT. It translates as CASSGDRSNSPLHF.